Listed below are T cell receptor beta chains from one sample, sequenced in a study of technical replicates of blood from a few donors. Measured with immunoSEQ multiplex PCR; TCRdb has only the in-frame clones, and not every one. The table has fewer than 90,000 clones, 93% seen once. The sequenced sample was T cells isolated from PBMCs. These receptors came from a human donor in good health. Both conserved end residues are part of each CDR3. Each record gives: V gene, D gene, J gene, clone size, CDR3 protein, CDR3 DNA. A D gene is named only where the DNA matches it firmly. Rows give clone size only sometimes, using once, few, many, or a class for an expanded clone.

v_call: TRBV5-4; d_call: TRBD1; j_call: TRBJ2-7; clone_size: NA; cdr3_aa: CASSAPTGESYEQYF; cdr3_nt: TGTGCCAGCAGCGCCCCGACAGGGGAGTCCTACGAGCAGTACTTC
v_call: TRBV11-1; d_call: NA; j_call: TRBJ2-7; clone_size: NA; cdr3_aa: CASSLGLFYEQYF; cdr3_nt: TGTGCCAGCAGCTTAGGACTATTCTACGAGCAGTACTTC
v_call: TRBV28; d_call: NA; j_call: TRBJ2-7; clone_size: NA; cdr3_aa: CASSLDRRVVHF; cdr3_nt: TGTGCCAGCAGTTTAGACCGCCGGGTAGTTCACTTC
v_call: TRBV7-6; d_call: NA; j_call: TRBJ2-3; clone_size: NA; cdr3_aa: CASSLVVGGITDTQYF; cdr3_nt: TGTGCCAGCAGCTTAGTAGTGGGCGGGATAACAGATACGCAGTATTTT
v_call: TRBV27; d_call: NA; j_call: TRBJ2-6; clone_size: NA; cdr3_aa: CASSPRYGQTGANVLTF; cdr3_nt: TGTGCCAGCAGTCCCCGATACGGACAGACTGGGGCCAACGTCCTGACTTTC
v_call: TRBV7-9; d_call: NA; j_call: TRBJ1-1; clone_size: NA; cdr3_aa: CASSLVGGMNTEAFF; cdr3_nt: TGTGCCAGCAGCTTGGTAGGCGGGATGAACACTGAAGCTTTCTTT
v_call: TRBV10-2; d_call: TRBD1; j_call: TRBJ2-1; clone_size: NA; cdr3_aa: CASSELRDRREFF; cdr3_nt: TGCGCCAGCAGTGAGTTGAGGGACAGGCGGGAGTTCTTC
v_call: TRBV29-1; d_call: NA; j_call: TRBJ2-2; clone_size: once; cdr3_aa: CSVGGVAGMRATGELFF; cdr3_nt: TGCAGCGTTGGGGGGGTGGCGGGGATGAGGGCCACCGGGGAGCTGTTTTTT
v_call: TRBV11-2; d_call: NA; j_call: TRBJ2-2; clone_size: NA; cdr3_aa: CASSPQGTGELFF; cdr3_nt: TGTGCCAGCAGCCCCCAGGGCACCGGGGAGCTGTTTTTT
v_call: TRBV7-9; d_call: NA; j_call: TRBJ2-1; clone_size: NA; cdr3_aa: CASSLTAGREQFF; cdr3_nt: TGTGCCAGCAGCTTAACGGCGGGTCGCGAGCAGTTCTTC
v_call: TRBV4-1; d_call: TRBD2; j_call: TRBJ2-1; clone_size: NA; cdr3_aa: CASSQDDLAGGRSYNEQFF; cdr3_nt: TGCGCCAGCAGCCAAGACGATCTAGCGGGAGGGAGGTCCTACAATGAGCAGTTCTTC
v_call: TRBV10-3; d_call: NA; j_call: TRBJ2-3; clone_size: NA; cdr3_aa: CAISEDPQGTQYF; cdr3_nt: TGTGCCATCAGTGAGGACCCGCAGGGTACGCAGTATTTT
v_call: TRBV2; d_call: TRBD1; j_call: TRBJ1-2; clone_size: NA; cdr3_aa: CASSEGTGFYYGYTF; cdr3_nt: TGTGCCAGCAGTGAAGGGACAGGGTTTTACTATGGCTACACCTTC
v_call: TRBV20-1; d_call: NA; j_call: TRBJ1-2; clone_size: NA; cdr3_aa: CSAPSYGYTF; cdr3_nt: TGCAGTGCCCCTTCGTATGGCTACACCTTC
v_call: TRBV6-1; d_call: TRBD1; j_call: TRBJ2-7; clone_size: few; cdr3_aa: CASSGTDRGAYEQYF; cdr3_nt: TGTGCCAGCAGTGGTACGGACAGGGGTGCGTACGAGCAGTACTTC
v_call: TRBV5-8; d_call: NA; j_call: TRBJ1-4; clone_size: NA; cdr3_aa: CASSLVARREKLFF; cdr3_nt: TGTGCCAGCAGCTTGGTCGCCAGAAGAGAAAAACTGTTTTTT
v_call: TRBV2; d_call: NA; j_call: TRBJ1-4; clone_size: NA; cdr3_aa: CASNNPANTNEKLFF; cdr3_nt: TGTGCCAGCAATAATCCCGCGAATACTAATGAAAAACTGTTTTTT
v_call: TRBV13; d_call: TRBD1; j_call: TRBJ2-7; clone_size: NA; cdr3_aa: CASSSQGDRGSYEQYF; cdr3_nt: TGTGCCAGCAGCTCACAGGGGGACAGGGGATCCTACGAGCAGTACTTC
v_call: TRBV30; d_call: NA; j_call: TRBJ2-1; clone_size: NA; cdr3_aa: CAWMIGGEQFF; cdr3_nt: TGTGCCTGGATGATCGGGGGTGAGCAGTTCTTC
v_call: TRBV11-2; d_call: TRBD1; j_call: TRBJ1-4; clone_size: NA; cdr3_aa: CASSLGTGPEKLFF; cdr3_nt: TGTGCCAGCAGCTTGGGGACAGGCCCTGAAAAACTGTTTTTT
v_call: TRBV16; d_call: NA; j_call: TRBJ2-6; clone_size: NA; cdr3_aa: CASSQSYRTISGANVLTF; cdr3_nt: TGTGCCAGCAGCCAATCGTACAGGACCATCTCTGGGGCCAACGTCCTGACTTTC
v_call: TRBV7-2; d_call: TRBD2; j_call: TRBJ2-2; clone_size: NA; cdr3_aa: CASSRSGGYTGELFF; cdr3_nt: TGTGCCAGCAGCCGGAGCGGGGGGTACACCGGGGAGCTGTTTTTT
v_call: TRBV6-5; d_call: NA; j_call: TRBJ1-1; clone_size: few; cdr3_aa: CASSPGAGTEAFF; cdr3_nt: TGTGCCAGCAGTCCAGGGGCGGGCACTGAAGCTTTCTTT
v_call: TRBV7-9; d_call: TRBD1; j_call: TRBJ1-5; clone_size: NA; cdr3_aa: CASSTTGTGRLSNQPQHF; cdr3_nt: TGTGCCAGCAGTACGACCGGGACAGGGAGACTTAGCAATCAGCCCCAGCATTTT
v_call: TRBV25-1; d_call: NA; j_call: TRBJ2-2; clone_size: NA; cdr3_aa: CASSESWFPANTGELFF; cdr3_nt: TGTGCCAGCAGTGAATCATGGTTTCCAGCGAACACCGGGGAGCTGTTTTTT
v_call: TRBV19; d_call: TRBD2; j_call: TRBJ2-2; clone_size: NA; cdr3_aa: CASSIRGLAGGANTGELFF; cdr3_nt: TGTGCCAGTAGTATAAGGGGACTAGCGGGTGGAGCGAACACCGGGGAGCTGTTTTTT
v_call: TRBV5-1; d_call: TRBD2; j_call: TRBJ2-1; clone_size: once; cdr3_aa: CASSSGTSGGALMDEQFF; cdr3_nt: TGCGCCAGCAGCTCCGGGACTAGCGGGGGGGCCCTTATGGATGAGCAGTTCTTC
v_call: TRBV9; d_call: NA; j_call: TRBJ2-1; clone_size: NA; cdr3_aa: CASSVSGSHSHEQFF; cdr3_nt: TGTGCCAGCAGCGTTTCCGGGTCCCACTCCCATGAGCAGTTCTTC
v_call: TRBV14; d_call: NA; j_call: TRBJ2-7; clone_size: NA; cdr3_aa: CASSQDYGFLDSYEQYF; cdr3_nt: TGTGCCAGCAGCCAAGATTACGGGTTTTTGGACTCCTACGAGCAGTACTTC
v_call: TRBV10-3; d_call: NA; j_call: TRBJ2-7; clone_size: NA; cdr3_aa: CAISDTEPSYEQYF; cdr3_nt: TGTGCCATCAGTGATACAGAACCATCCTACGAGCAGTACTTC